Each of the 21 T cell receptor beta chains below was sequenced from the same sample in a study of T cells after yellow fever vaccination. TCRdb re-called the 5' RACE reads with MiXCR, one entry per CDR3 protein. The top ten hold 36% of the sample, which has some 150,000 distinct CDR3 sequences, approximately 10% seen once. Sequenced here: CD8+ T cells sorted from PBMCs, sampled 15 days after the yellow fever booster vaccination. The receptors originated from a man aged 18 to 30 who received the YFV17D yellow fever vaccine.

In its sample, this clonotype was seen a few times. The V gene is TRBV7-8, the J gene TRBJ2-1; TRBD1 matches at 9 bases. V trimming: 4 bases; J trimming: 7 bases; junction bases outside the gene matches: 8. CDR3 size: 15 residues. Germline CDR1 and CDR2: SGHVS and FQNEAQ. The CDR3: CASSSPGQGKNEQFF. The CDR3 DNA reads TGTGCCAGCAGCTCGCCGGGACAGGGAAAGAATGAGCAGTTCTTC.

The V call is TRBV6-2 or TRBV6-3, the J call TRBJ1-5; D may be TRBD1 (5 bases). The CDR3 is 13 amino acids. CDR1 and CDR2 (germline): MNHEY, SVGEGT. V lost 8 bases and J 3 bases, leaving 11 bases between the germline ends. The CDR3 coding sequence is TGTGCCAGCGGGGGAGGGATCAATCAGCCCCAGCATTTT. It is translated as CASGGGINQPQHF.

The chain links TRBV7-2 to TRBJ2-1, with TRBD2 as a possible D gene (7 bases). CDR1 is SGHTA and CDR2 is FQGNSA in the germline V gene. The CDR3 extends over 17 amino acids. The ends were cut back, 1 base at V and 3 bases at J, with 16 bases in the middle. The CDR3 is CASSLGLRGAYYNEQFF. In nucleotides, the CDR3 is TGTGCCAGCAGCTTAGGTCTTCGGGGGGCTTACTACAATGAGCAGTTCTTC.

This clonotype was picked up a small number of times. The chain employs TRBV11-2 and TRBJ2-5; D not resolved. Deletions cut 2 bases from V and 5 bases from J, with 9 bases between. CDR1 is SGHAT, CDR2 FQNNGV, per germline. The CDR3 totals 13 residues. The CDR3 DNA follows: TGTGCCAGCAGCTTACGGGCACTGGAGACCCAGTACTTC. This encodes CASSLRALETQYF.

The chain links TRBV12-3 or TRBV12-4 to TRBJ2-2, with a possible D match to TRBD1 (6 bases). The CDR3 covers 16 residues. Deletions cut 5 bases from V and 5 bases from J, with 18 bases between. CDR3 sequence reads: CASSPPRQARTGELFF. CDR3 sequence (DNA): TGTGCCAGCAGTCCACCTAGACAGGCTAGGACCGGGGAGCTGTTTTTT.

This chain uses TRBV4-3 with TRBJ2-7, with D possibly being TRBD1 (5 bases). Germline-derived CDR1 and CDR2 are LGHNA and YSLEER. V gave up 0 bases and J gave up 1 base, with 10 bases separating them. This CDR3 is 15 amino acids long. CDR3 residues: CASSQDRAGSYEQYF. CDR3 sequence (DNA): TGCGCCAGCAGCCAAGATAGGGCAGGGTCCTACGAGCAGTACTTC.

A few counts support this clonotype. The chain employs TRBV4-3 and TRBJ2-1; D is uncertain. There are 13 residues in the CDR3. From germline, CDR1 is LGHNA and CDR2 YSLEER. V was cut by 6 bases and J by 7 bases, with 13 bases left in between. CDR3 region: CASSFAESNEQFF. CDR3 nucleotides: TGCGCCAGCAGTTTCGCGGAGTCAAATGAGCAGTTCTTC.

This clonotype has just a few counts. V is TRBV16 and J is TRBJ2-7, with a weak D call TRBD1 (6 bases). Germline V gene sequence: CDR1 KGHSY, CDR2 FQNENV. This CDR3 is 13 amino acids long. Trimming took 4 bases from V and 4 from J, leaving 11 bases between them. CDR3 residues: CASSPYRAYEQYV. CDR3 coding DNA: TGTGCCAGCAGCCCGTACAGGGCTTACGAGCAGTACGTC.

CDR3 residues: CASSSAGVGLFF. CDR3 bases: TGTGCCAGCAGCTCTGCAGGGGTTGGACTGTTTTTT. The V and J genes are TRBV7-9 and TRBJ1-4; weak D call: TRBD1 (6 bases). The CDR3 totals 12 residues. V lost 4 bases, J lost 13 bases, and 13 bases lay in between. The V gene's germline CDR1 is SEHNR and CDR2 FQNEAQ (reference sequence).

This clonotype was detected only a few times. The chain uses TRBV27 and TRBJ2-1; 7 positions agree with TRBD1. V dropped 6 bases and J dropped 5; count of bases not matched to a gene: 7. The CDR3 contains 14 residues. The germline V gene encodes CDR1 MNHEY and CDR2 SMNVEV (reference sequence). This CDR3 is CASSRQGRDNEQFF. The CDR3 DNA sequence: TGTGCCAGCAGCCGACAGGGCCGTGACAATGAGCAGTTCTTC.

This clonotype was picked up one time. The rearrangement joins TRBV7-2 to TRBJ2-1; possibly TRBD2 for D (7 bases). CDR1 SGHTA and CDR2 FQGNSA come from the germline V gene. The CDR3 totals 16 residues. V gave up 3 bases and J gave up 6 bases, with 18 bases separating them. CDR3 nucleotides: TGTGCCAGCAGCTTTTTAACGGGGGGCGACCTCAATGAGCAGTTCTTC. Translated: CASSFLTGGDLNEQFF.

This sequence joins TRBV4-3 and TRBJ1-6; D not certain. The V gene lost 1 base and the J gene lost 8 bases, with 6 bases spanning the gap. CDR1 and CDR2 from the germline V gene are LGHNA and YSLEER. The CDR3 has 13 residues. The CDR3: CASSQGAHSPLHF. The DNA of the CDR3 is TGCGCCAGCAGCCAAGGGGCCCATTCACCCCTCCACTTT.

In this sample, this clonotype turned up a few times. The chain combines TRBV6-5 with TRBJ1-4; D is undetermined. Deletions cut 0 bases from V and 7 bases from J, with 9 bases between. The CDR3 sequence is 14 residues long. The germline CDR1 and CDR2 sequences are MNHEY and SVGAGI. CDR3 sequence (DNA): TGTGCCAGCAGTTACTCGAGTACCGGTGAAAAACTGTTTTTT. Its protein is CASSYSSTGEKLFF.

The V call is TRBV7-9, the J call TRBJ1-4, with TRBD1 matching 8 bases. The CDR3 is 15 residues long. The junction had 6 bases not matched to a gene; V was cut back by 5 bases and J by 4 bases. Looked up from germline, CDR1 is SEHNR and CDR2 is FQNEAQ (reference sequence). The DNA for the CDR3 is TGTGCCAGCAGCCCAGGGGGCCGCAGTAATGAAAAACTGTTTTTT. Its protein product is CASSPGGRSNEKLFF.

This chain joins TRBV19 and TRBJ1-5; the D is unclear. This CDR3 is 15 amino acids long. Germline V gives CDR1 LNHDA, CDR2 SQIVND (reference sequence). With 2 bases removed from V and 3 bases from J, the gap between germline ends came to 11 bases. The chain's CDR3 is CASSIFGRNNQPQHF. The CDR3 DNA is TGTGCCAGTAGTATATTCGGGAGGAACAATCAGCCCCAGCATTTT.

There are a few counts of this clonotype. The rearrangement uses TRBV13 and TRBJ1-1, with D maybe TRBD1 (6 bases). V was trimmed by 4 bases and J by 2 bases, leaving 14 bases between them. This CDR3 comprises 15 residues. The germline V gene encodes CDR1 PRHDT and CDR2 FYEKMQ (reference sequence). CDR3 sequence (DNA): TGTGCCAGCAGCTCCATGGACAGCGTCAACACTGAAGCTTTCTTT. Its protein product is CASSSMDSVNTEAFF.

V and J are TRBV5-4 and TRBJ1-2; D call uncertain. This CDR3 is built from 16 residues. Germline V gene lookup returns CDR1 SGHNT and CDR2 YYREEE (reference sequence). With 2 bases removed from V and 3 bases from J, the gap between germline ends came to 17 bases. The DNA for the CDR3 is TGTGCCAGCAGCTTAGAAGCCACGGCACGACACTATGGCTACACCTTC. It yields the protein CASSLEATARHYGYTF.

At least ten counts were recorded for this clonotype. The V gene is TRBV29-1, the J gene TRBJ1-2; D remains unclear. Trimming took 7 bases from V and 5 from J, leaving 17 bases between them. The CDR3 contains 13 residues. Per the germline V gene, CDR1 is SQVTM and CDR2 is ANQGSEA. The DNA of the CDR3 is TGCAGCGCCGCCGGAGGAGGGCGGTATGGCTACACCTTC. It yields the protein CSAAGGGRYGYTF.

A few counts support this clonotype. The V and J genes are TRBV9 and TRBJ1-1; D is unresolved. The CDR3 covers 13 residues. Trimming left V 2 bases short and J 1 base short, with 6 bases between. CDR1 is SGDLS and CDR2 is YYNGEE in the germline V gene. The CDR3 coding sequence is TGTGCCAGCAGCGTCGGGAAGAACACTGAAGCTTTCTTT. Its translation: CASSVGKNTEAFF.

By frequency in the sample, this clonotype is medium-sized. The chain recombines TRBV7-8 with TRBJ2-7, with 9 positions matching TRBD1. Looked up from germline, CDR1 is SGHVS and CDR2 is FQNEAQ. The V segment lost 3 bases and the J segment 3 bases; nucleotides outside the gene matches: 9. The CDR3 is 16 residues long. In DNA, the CDR3 is TGTGCCAGCAGCTTGAGCTCCGGGACAGGGAACTACGAGCAGTACTTC. Its protein product is CASSLSSGTGNYEQYF.

The table lists this clonotype with a few counts. The rearrangement links TRBV11-2 to TRBJ2-2; D not resolved. Germline V lookup: CDR1 SGHAT, CDR2 FQNNGV. This CDR3 is built from 12 residues. V was shortened by 3 bases and J by 5 bases, with 4 bases between the two germline ends. The CDR3, as DNA: TGTGCCAGCAGCTTCACTACCGGGGAGCTGTTTTTT. It yields the protein CASSFTTGELFF. Full variable domain (missing parts from reference TRBV11-2 and TRBJ2-2): EAGVAQSPRYKIIEKRQSVAFWCNPISGHATLYWYQQILGQGPKLLIQFQNNGVVDDSQLPKDRFSAERLKGVDSTLKIQPAKLEDSAVYLCASSFTTGELFFGEGSRLTVL.